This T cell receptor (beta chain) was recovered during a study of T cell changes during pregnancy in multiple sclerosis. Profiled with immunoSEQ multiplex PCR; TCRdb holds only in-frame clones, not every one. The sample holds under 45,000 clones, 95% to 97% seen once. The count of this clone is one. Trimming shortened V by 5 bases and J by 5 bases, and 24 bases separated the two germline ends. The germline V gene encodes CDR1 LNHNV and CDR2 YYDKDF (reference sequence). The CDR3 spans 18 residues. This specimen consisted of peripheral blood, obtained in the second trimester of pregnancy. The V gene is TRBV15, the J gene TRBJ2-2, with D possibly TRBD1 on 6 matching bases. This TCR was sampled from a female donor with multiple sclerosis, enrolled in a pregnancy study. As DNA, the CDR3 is TGTGCCACCAGCTTTAAGTGGGCTAGCAGGGGATGGACCGGGGAGCTGTTTTTT. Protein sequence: CATSFKWASRGWTGELFF.